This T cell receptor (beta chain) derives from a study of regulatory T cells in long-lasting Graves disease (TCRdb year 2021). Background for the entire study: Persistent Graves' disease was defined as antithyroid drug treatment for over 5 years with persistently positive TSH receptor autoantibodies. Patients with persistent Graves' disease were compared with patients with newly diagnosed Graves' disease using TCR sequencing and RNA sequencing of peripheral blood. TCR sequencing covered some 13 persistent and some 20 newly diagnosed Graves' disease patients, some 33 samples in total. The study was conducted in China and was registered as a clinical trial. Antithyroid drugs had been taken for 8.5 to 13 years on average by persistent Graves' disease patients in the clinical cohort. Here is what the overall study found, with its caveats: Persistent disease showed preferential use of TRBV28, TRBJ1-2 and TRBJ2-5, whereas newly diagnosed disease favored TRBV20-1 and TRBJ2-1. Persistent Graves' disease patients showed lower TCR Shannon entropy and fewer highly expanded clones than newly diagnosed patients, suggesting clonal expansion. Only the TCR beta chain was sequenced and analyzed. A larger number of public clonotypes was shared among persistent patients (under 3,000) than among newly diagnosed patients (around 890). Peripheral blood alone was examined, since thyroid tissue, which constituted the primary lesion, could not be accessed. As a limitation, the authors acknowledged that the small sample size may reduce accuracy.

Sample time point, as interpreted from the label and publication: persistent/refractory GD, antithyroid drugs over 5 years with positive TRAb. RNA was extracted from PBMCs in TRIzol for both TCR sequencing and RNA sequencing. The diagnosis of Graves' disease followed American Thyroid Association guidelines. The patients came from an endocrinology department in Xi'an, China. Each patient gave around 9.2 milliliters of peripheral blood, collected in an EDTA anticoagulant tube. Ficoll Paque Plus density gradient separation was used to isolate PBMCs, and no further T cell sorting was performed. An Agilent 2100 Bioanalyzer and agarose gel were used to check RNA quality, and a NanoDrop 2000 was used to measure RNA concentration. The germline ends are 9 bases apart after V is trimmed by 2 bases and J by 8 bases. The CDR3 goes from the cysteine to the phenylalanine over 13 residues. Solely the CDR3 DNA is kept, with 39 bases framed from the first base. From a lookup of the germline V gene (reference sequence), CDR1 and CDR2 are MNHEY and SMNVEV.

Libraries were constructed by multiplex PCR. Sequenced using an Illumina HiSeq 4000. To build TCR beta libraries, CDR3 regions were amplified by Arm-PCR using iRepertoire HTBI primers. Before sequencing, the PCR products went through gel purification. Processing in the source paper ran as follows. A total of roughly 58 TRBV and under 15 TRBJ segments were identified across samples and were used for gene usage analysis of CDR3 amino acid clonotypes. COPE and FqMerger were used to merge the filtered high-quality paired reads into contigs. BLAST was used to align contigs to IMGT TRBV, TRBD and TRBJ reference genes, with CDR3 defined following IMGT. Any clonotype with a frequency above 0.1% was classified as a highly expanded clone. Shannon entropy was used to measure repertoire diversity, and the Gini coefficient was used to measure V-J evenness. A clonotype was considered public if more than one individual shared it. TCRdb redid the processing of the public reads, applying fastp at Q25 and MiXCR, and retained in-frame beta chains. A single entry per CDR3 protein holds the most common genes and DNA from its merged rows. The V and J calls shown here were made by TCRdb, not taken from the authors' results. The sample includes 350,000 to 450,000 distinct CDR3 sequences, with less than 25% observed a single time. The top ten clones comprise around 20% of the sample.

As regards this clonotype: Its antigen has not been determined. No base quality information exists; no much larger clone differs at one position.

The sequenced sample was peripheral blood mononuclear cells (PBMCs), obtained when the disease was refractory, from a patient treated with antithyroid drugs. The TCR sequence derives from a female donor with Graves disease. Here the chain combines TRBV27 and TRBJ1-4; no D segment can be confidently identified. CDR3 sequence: CASSLIAGEKLFF. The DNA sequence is TGTGCCAGCAGTTTAATAGCGGGGGAAAAACTGTTTTTT.